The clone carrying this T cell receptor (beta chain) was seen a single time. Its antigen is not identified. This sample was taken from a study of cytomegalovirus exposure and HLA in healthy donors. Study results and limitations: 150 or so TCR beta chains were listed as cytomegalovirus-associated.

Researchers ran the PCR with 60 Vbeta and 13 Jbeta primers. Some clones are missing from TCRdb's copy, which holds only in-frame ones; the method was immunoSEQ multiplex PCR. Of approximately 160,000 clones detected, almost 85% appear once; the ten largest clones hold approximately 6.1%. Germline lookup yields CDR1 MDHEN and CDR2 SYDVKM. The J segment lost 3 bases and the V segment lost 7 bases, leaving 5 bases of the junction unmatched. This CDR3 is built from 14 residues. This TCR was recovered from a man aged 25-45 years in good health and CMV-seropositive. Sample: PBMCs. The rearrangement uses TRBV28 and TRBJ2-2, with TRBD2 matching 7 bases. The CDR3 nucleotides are TGTGCCAGCACCCGGACTAGTGACACCGGGGAGCTGTTTTTT. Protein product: CASTRTSDTGELFF.